The source of this T cell receptor beta chain is a study of regulatory T cells in long-lasting Graves disease (dated by TCRdb to the early 2020s). In the study overall: Patients with newly diagnosed Graves' disease had been on antithyroid drugs for under 3 months. This study used TCR sequencing and RNA sequencing of peripheral blood to compare persistent Graves' disease patients against newly diagnosed Graves' disease patients. The study was registered as a clinical trial and conducted in China. A total of about 35 samples underwent TCR sequencing, from about 13 patients with persistent Graves' disease and roughly 20 patients with newly diagnosed Graves' disease.

The cysteine opens and the phenylalanine closes a CDR3 of 14 amino acids. Here the CDR3 DNA is all that survives: 42 bases in frame from base 1. Cut back by 3 bases and 2 bases, the V and J ends lie 8 bases apart. Based on the germline V gene (reference sequence), the CDR1 and CDR2 sequences are LNHNV and YYDKDF. What the research found in general, with its limitations: Because the primary lesion, thyroid tissue, could not be accessed, the study looked at peripheral blood alone. Preferential use of TRBV28, TRBJ1-2 and TRBJ2-5 was observed in persistent disease, whereas TRBV20-1 and TRBJ2-1 were favored in newly diagnosed disease. As a limitation, the authors acknowledged that the small sample size may reduce accuracy. Persistent Graves' disease patients showed lower TCR Shannon entropy and fewer highly expanded clones than newly diagnosed patients, suggesting clonal expansion. Persistent patients shared more public clonotypes among themselves (roughly 2,700) than newly diagnosed patients did (approximately 870). Sequencing and analysis were restricted to the TCR beta chain.

Libraries came from multiplex PCR. Instrument on record: Illumina HiSeq 4000. CDR3 regions were amplified by Arm-PCR with iRepertoire HTBI primers to construct TCR beta libraries. Before sequencing, the PCR products underwent gel purification. Per the original workflow: Gene usage analysis of CDR3 amino acid clonotypes relied on the roughly 67 TRBV and more than twelve TRBJ segments identified across samples. COPE and FqMerger were used to merge the filtered high-quality paired reads into contigs. BLAST was used to align contigs to IMGT TRBV, TRBD and TRBJ reference genes, with CDR3 defined following IMGT. Any clonotype with a frequency above 0.1% was classified as a highly expanded clone. Shannon entropy was used to measure repertoire diversity, and the Gini coefficient was used to measure V-J evenness. A clonotype was considered public if more than one individual shared it. TCRdb applied fastp at Q25 and MiXCR to the public reads, then kept only in-frame beta chains. One record per CDR3 amino acid sequence lists the most common genes and DNA. The V and J calls were not made by the authors but by TCRdb's processing. A total of 450,000 to 650,000 distinct CDR3 sequences appear in this sample, 16% of them only once. The ten largest clonotypes hold 20% to 30% of the sample.

The time point label here, explained by the study, means: newly diagnosed GD, antithyroid drugs for less than 3 months. For both TCR sequencing and RNA sequencing, RNA was extracted from PBMCs in TRIzol. The diagnosis of Graves' disease followed American Thyroid Association guidelines. Recruitment of patients was carried out at an endocrinology department in Xi'an, China. Each patient gave about 9.1 milliliters of peripheral blood, collected in an EDTA anticoagulant tube. Ficoll Paque Plus density gradient separation was used to isolate PBMCs, and no further T cell sorting was performed. RNA quality was checked with an Agilent 2100 Bioanalyzer and agarose gel, and concentration with a NanoDrop 2000. Of note for this clonotype: Its antigen is not yet known. Nothing much larger sits one base from this clone, and base qualities are not available.

The same specimen was also included in a second study, on T cells in Graves' hyperthyroidism and ophthalmopathy. Drawing on the second study: Graves' hyperthyroidism was defined as stable when no progression to ophthalmopathy occurred over 18 months of follow-up. Hyperthyroidism patients were newly diagnosed, had a disease duration of under 2 months, and were aged 18 to 65 years. Patients with uncontrolled infections, other autoimmune diseases, pregnancy or lactation were excluded. Clinical symptoms, serum thyroxine and TRAb, thyroid ultrasound, and orbital computed tomography formed the basis for the diagnoses. The TCR CDR3 was subjected to a first round of RT-PCR using the HTBI primer set and the Qiagen OneStep RT-PCR kit. Most expanded thyroid clonotypes (frequency above 0.001) were also detected in blood, suggesting blood repertoires may reflect thyroid immune responses. In cross-validation, a model built on a 13 V-J signature told ophthalmopathy apart from stable hyperthyroidism with 87.88% sensitivity and about 81% specificity, and in testing the same model reached 80%/75%. In validation, progression to ophthalmopathy was predicted by the model with around 71% sensitivity and 72.22% specificity, a median of approximately 6.5 months before onset. To identify TCR V-J signatures that set the groups apart, the researchers used a discovery cohort of 90 to 100 patients, made up of around 40 with Graves' ophthalmopathy and some 60 with stable Graves' hyperthyroidism. Prospective prediction of ophthalmopathy was tested in an independent validation cohort consisting of roughly 20 hyperthyroidism patients and approximately 16 patients who later progressed to ophthalmopathy. The approximately 98 discovery patients were randomly divided into training and test sets at a 7:3 ratio. In addition, the study compared T-cell repertoires in thyroid tissue and in blood from several Graves' hyperthyroidism patients. Following sampling, methimazole starting at 30 mg daily was given to hyperthyroidism patients, and high-dose intravenous methylprednisolone was given to ophthalmopathy patients. Libraries were constructed in a second round of multiplex PCR, after which size selection and purification were carried out. The libraries were sequenced on an Illumina HiSeq2000 using paired-end 100 bp reads. Raw data were processed with SOAPnuke, discarding reads with adapters, uncalled bases, mean Phred below 15, or no exact constant-primer or identifier match. High-quality paired reads were merged with COPE v1.2.5, and unique nucleotide sequences were defined as clonotypes. Clonotypes were aligned to IMGT TRBV, TRBD and TRBJ reference segments using MiTCR v1.1. The analysis was restricted to V-J combinations with a frequency above 0.0001, which together covered 99% to 99.2% of the repertoires. The TCS score was defined as the ratio of F50 (clonal expansion) to E x V (chaos), calculated using BLOSUM62-based TCRdist between CDR3 peptides within each V-J. Welch's t-statistics and random forest reduced several hundred V-J features to some 14, which were used in a naive Bayes classifier (R e1071). No statistical method was used to set the sample size in advance, and investigators knew the group allocation. The paper reports TCR Vbeta CDR3 sequencing of some 140 peripheral blood samples: approximately 43 ophthalmopathy, about 75 hyperthyroidism and about 17 progressor patients.

The chain was built from TRBV15 and TRBJ1-5, with no D gene named confidently. The specimen comprised peripheral blood mononuclear cells (PBMCs), sampled at new diagnosis, from a patient treated with antithyroid drugs. This TCR derives from a woman aged 35-65 years with Graves disease. Donor details come from another sample of the same person, matched by shared clones. CDR3 reads: CATSSRVGNQPQHF. Read as DNA, the sequence is TGTGCCACCAGCAGCCGGGTCGGCAATCAGCCCCAGCATTTT. Outside the CDR3, residues come from the reference TRBV15 and TRBJ1-5 proteins, so the full variable domain is: DAMVIQNPRYQVTQFGKPVTLSCSQTLNHNVMYWYQQKSSQAPKLLFHYYDKDFNNEADTPDNFQSRRPNTSFCFLDIRSPGLGDTAMYLCATSSRVGNQPQHFGDGTRLSIL.